This section outlines one T cell receptor beta chain sequence together with its context. The antigen is not known. This CDR3 spans 15 amino acids. Germline assignment: CDR1 SEHNR and CDR2 FQNEAQ (reference sequence). Trimming removed 5 bases at V and 3 bases at J, with 15 bases between. TCRdb's table, derived via immunoSEQ multiplex PCR, lists solely in-frame clones and lacks some. The table lists 65,000 to 95,000 clones, around nine tenths of them singletons. These data belong to a study of radiotherapy plus CTLA-4 blockade in lung cancer. Overall study results and limits: Dynamics of early blood T cell clones, together with interferon-beta, were reportedly the best predictors of response. In blood, after radiotherapy plus ipilimumab, tumor-derived TCR clones expanded.

CTLA-4 blockade using ipilimumab, together with focal radiation, was received by patients with chemo-refractory metastatic non-small-cell lung cancer. The V call is TRBV7-9, the J call TRBJ2-3; weak D call: TRBD1 (6 bases). The sequencing here drew on peripheral blood, taken from a patient treated with radiotherapy plus ipilimumab. The receptor was isolated from a human donor with non-small cell lung cancer that progressed on radiotherapy plus ipilimumab. The CDR3 is CASSVVQGSTDTQYF. Here the CDR3 DNA reads TGTGCCAGCAGCGTAGTACAGGGATCGACAGATACGCAGTATTTT.